Listed below are T cell receptor beta chains from one sample, sequenced in a study of blood T cell repertoires in COVID-19. The protocol was immunoSEQ multiplex PCR, while the TCRdb copy is restricted to in-frame clones and leaves out a portion. The sample consists of roughly 280,000 clones, 80% to 90% of them appearing once. The material sequenced was peripheral blood. The receptors come from a woman aged 65 to 85 with acute or convalescent COVID-19. CDR3s include the opening cysteine and the closing phenylalanine or tryptophan. D genes are given only for firm matches. The size of a clone is reported for some rows only, either as once, few or many, or as a class for expanded clones.

V gene	clone size	J gene	D gene	CDR3 protein	CDR3 DNA
TRBV2	once	TRBJ2-7	NA	CASRTGPGLRTF	TGTGCCAGCAGGACCGGACCCGGACTCCGAACCTTC
TRBV14	NA	TRBJ2-1	TRBD2	CASSQLTSGGYNEQFF	TGTGCCAGCAGCCAATTGACTAGCGGGGGCTACAATGAGCAGTTCTTC
TRBV6-5	NA	TRBJ2-5	NA	CASGRTETQYF	TGTGCCAGCGGGAGGACGGAGACCCAGTACTTC
TRBV27	NA	TRBJ1-1	TRBD1	CASSLATGGNTEAFF	TGTGCCAGCAGTTTAGCGACAGGGGGGAACACTGAAGCTTTCTTT
TRBV5-1	NA	TRBJ2-7	NA	CASSWDSSRIYEQYF	TGCGCCAGCAGCTGGGACTCTAGCAGAATCTACGAGCAGTACTTC
TRBV4-1	NA	TRBJ2-1	NA	CASSPLGASVNEQFF	TGCGCCAGCAGCCCTCTTGGGGCTAGCGTCAATGAGCAGTTCTTC
TRBV19	NA	TRBJ1-2	NA	CASSTKTYYGYTF	TGTGCCAGTAGTACTAAGACATACTATGGCTACACCTTC
TRBV6-5	NA	TRBJ1-1	TRBD1	CASSYSGQGGTEAFF	TGTGCCAGCAGTTACTCGGGACAGGGAGGGACTGAAGCTTTCTTT
TRBV5-1	NA	TRBJ1-1	TRBD1	CASSLQGRNSEAFF	TGCGCCAGCAGCTTACAGGGGAGGAACTCTGAAGCTTTCTTT
TRBV24-1	NA	TRBJ2-1	TRBD2	CATSASGGPYNEQFF	TGTGCCACCAGTGCCAGCGGGGGGCCATACAATGAGCAGTTCTTC
TRBV30	once	TRBJ1-4	NA	CAWSVRANEKLFF	TGTGCCTGGAGTGTACGAGCTAATGAAAAACTGTTTTTT
TRBV2	few	TRBJ1-4	NA	CASSEAEGEKLFF	TGTGCCAGCTCCGAGGCAGAGGGAGAAAAACTGTTTTTT
TRBV5-4	NA	TRBJ1-2	NA	CASSFPGRYGYTF	TGTGCCAGCAGCTTCCCGGGTCGCTATGGCTACACCTTC
TRBV6-5	NA	TRBJ1-4	NA	CRGGNEKLFF	TGTCGGGGGGGGAATGAAAAACTGTTTTTT
TRBV4-1	NA	TRBJ1-4	NA	CASSLVTTNEKLFF	TGCGCCAGCAGCCTTGTAACAACTAATGAAAAACTGTTTTTT
TRBV2	NA	TRBJ2-1	TRBD2	CASSLAGGVYNEQFF	TGTGCCAGCAGTCTAGCGGGGGGGGTTTACAATGAGCAGTTCTTC
TRBV5-1	NA	TRBJ2-1	NA	CASSLAVLGNEQFF	TGCGCCAGCAGCTTGGCTGTACTCGGCAATGAGCAGTTCTTC
TRBV2	few	TRBJ2-7	TRBD1	CASKGAPSSYEQYF	TGTGCCAGCAAGGGGGCTCCCAGCTCCTACGAGCAGTACTTC
TRBV10-2	NA	TRBJ2-3	NA	CASSQLVTDTQYF	TGCGCCAGCAGCCAACTAGTCACAGATACGCAGTATTTT
TRBV7-9	once	TRBJ2-4	TRBD2	CASSLAVRGGTKNIQYF	TGTGCCAGCAGCTTAGCCGTCCGCGGGGGGACCAAAAACATTCAGTACTTC
TRBV5-1	NA	TRBJ1-6	TRBD1	CASSFQGVDNSPLHF	TGCGCCAGCAGCTTTCAGGGGGTCGATAATTCACCCCTCCACTTT
TRBV9	NA	TRBJ2-5	NA	CASSVGEWAFQETQYF	TGTGCCAGCAGCGTAGGGGAGTGGGCGTTCCAAGAGACCCAGTACTTC
TRBV6-5	NA	TRBJ2-4	TRBD1	CASSRGQVKNIQYF	TGTGCCAGCAGCCGCGGACAGGTTAAAAACATTCAGTACTTC
TRBV5-5	NA	TRBJ1-1	NA	CASSAQPVNTEAFF	TGTGCCAGCAGCGCACAGCCAGTGAACACTGAAGCTTTCTTT
TRBV21-1	NA	TRBJ1-4	NA	CASAQGTDSNEKLFF	TGTGCCAGCGCCCAGGGAACAGATAGTAATGAAAAACTGTTTTTT
TRBV5-1	NA	TRBJ2-7	TRBD2	CASSSDTSGGYEQYF	TGCGCCAGCAGCTCGGATACTAGCGGGGGGTACGAGCAGTACTTC
TRBV10-3	NA	TRBJ2-7	NA	CAISESGVVGDEQYF	TGTGCCATCAGTGAGTCAGGGGTCGTAGGGGACGAGCAGTACTTC
TRBV2	NA	TRBJ2-5	NA	CASSVTGGRETQYF	TGTGCCAGCAGTGTGACGGGGGGCCGGGAGACCCAGTACTTC
TRBV24-1	NA	TRBJ2-7	TRBD2	CATSDGSGGLAGKQYF	TGTGCCACCAGTGATGGGTCGGGGGGACTAGCGGGGAAGCAGTACTTC
TRBV30	NA	TRBJ1-5	NA	CAWSPQSNQPQHF	TGTGCCTGGAGCCCCCAGAGCAATCAGCCCCAGCATTTT
TRBV7-9	once	TRBJ1-2	NA	CASSSIWGGYTF	TGTGCCAGCAGCTCAATCTGGGGCGGCTACACCTTC
TRBV7-9	few	TRBJ1-2	NA	CASSLQAGYGYTF	TGTGCCAGCAGCTTACAGGCAGGGTATGGCTACACCTTC
TRBV3-1/TRBV3-2	NA	TRBJ2-5	NA	CASSLLVKTQYF	TGTGCCAGCAGCCTCTTAGTGAAGACCCAGTACTTC
TRBV16	few	TRBJ1-2	TRBD1	CASSRRQGNYGYTF	TGTGCCAGCAGCCGCCGACAGGGTAACTATGGCTACACCTTC
TRBV2	once	TRBJ2-7	TRBD1	CASRGQGARQYF	TGTGCCAGCAGGGGACAGGGGGCACGGCAGTACTTC
TRBV3-1/TRBV3-2	NA	TRBJ2-5	NA	CASSPGAYQETQYF	TGTGCCAGCAGCCCTGGGGCGTACCAAGAGACCCAGTACTTC
TRBV11-1	NA	TRBJ1-5	NA	CASSPGVEGQPQHF	TGTGCCAGCAGCCCTGGAGTGGAGGGTCAGCCCCAGCATTTT
TRBV3-1/TRBV3-2	NA	TRBJ2-3	TRBD2	CASSRGTSGGAYSTDTQYF	TGTGCCAGCAGCCGTGGGACTAGCGGGGGGGCTTATAGCACAGATACGCAGTATTTT
TRBV6-1	NA	TRBJ2-7	NA	CASSEERQFPYEQYF	TGTGCCAGCAGTGAGGAACGACAGTTCCCCTACGAGCAGTACTTC
TRBV18	NA	TRBJ2-1	TRBD1	CASSRAGGYNEQFF	TGTGCCAGCTCCCGGGCAGGGGGTTACAATGAGCAGTTCTTC
TRBV5-7	NA	TRBJ1-3	TRBD1	CASSYPGQGIGTIYF	TGTGCCAGCAGTTATCCGGGACAGGGGATAGGCACCATATATTTT
TRBV7-2	NA	TRBJ1-1	TRBD1	CASSPGTGTTRTPYEAFF	TGTGCCAGCAGCCCCGGGACAGGAACTACCCGTACTCCGTATGAAGCTTTCTTT
TRBV3-1/TRBV3-2	NA	TRBJ1-5	TRBD1	CASSTGGEANQPQHF	TGTGCCAGCTCGACAGGGGGCGAAGCCAATCAGCCCCAGCATTTT
TRBV18	NA	TRBJ1-2	TRBD1	CASSRGGTDYGYTF	TGTGCCAGCTCACGAGGGGGGACAGACTATGGCTACACCTTC
TRBV19	NA	TRBJ1-2	NA	CASSQSRRAYGYTF	TGTGCCAGTAGTCAGTCGAGGCGGGCCTATGGCTACACCTTC
TRBV18	NA	TRBJ2-5	TRBD2	CASSPLSGGKETQYF	TGTGCCAGCTCACCCCTCAGCGGGGGGAAGGAGACCCAGTACTTC
TRBV30	NA	TRBJ1-2	TRBD1	CACNSGGNYGYTF	TGTGCCTGTAACTCAGGGGGCAACTATGGCTACACCTTC
TRBV7-2	NA	TRBJ2-2	NA	CASSLSQGTGELFF	TGTGCCAGCAGCTTATCACAGGGGACTGGGGAGCTGTTTTTT
TRBV2	few	TRBJ1-5	TRBD1	CASKGQAYSNQPQHF	TGTGCCAGCAAGGGACAGGCGTATAGCAATCAGCCCCAGCATTTT
TRBV18	NA	TRBJ1-4	NA	CASSPGTAAQGLREKLFF	TGTGCCAGCTCACCAGGTACCGCGGCCCAGGGGCTTCGCGAAAAACTGTTTTTT
TRBV5-1	NA	TRBJ2-3	TRBD2	CASSLGLAGGVDTQYF	TGCGCCAGCAGCTTGGGACTAGCGGGGGGCGTCGATACGCAGTATTTT
TRBV5-1	NA	TRBJ1-6	NA	CASSLVPGYDSPLHF	TGCGCCAGCAGCTTGGTACCCGGGTACGATTCACCCCTCCACTTT
TRBV5-1	NA	TRBJ2-3	TRBD2	CASSPGGAADTQYF	TGCGCCAGCAGCCCCGGGGGGGCCGCAGATACGCAGTATTTT
TRBV4-1	NA	TRBJ2-1	NA	CASSQLPLARNEQFF	TGCGCCAGCAGCCAACTTCCCCTAGCGCGCAATGAGCAGTTCTTC
TRBV7-8	NA	TRBJ2-3	TRBD2	CASSSSLAGGPGDTQYF	TGTGCCAGCAGCTCAAGCCTAGCGGGGGGGCCTGGGGATACGCAGTATTTT